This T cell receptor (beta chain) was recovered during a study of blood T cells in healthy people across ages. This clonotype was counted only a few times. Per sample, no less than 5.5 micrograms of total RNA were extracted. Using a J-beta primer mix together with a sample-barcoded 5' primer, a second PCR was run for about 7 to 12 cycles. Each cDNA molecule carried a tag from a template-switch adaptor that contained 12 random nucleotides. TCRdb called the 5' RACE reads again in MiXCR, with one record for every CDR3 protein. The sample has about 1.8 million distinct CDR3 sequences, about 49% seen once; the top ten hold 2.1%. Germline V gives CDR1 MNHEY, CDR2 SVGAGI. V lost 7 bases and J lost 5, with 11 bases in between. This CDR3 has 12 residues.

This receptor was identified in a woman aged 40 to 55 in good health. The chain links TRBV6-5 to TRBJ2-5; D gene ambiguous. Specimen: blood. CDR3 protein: CASNGNVETQYF. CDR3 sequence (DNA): TGTGCCAGCAACGGAAACGTGGAGACCCAGTACTTC.